This T cell receptor beta chain was sequenced in a study of blood T cell repertoires in COVID-19. The wider study: From the United States, Italy and Spain came samples of acute and convalescent COVID-19. Nucleic acid was either cDNA or gDNA, and it came from T cells, B-cell-depleted T cells, or PBMCs.

Recruited during active infection, patients (from Seattle) were subsequently followed longitudinally. Trimming cost V 6 bases and J 6 bases; bases outside gene matches: 8. Germline CDR1 is MNHEY and CDR2 is SMNVEV (reference sequence). This CDR3 has 16 residues. Original analysis: The assay estimated nucleated cells by amplifying reference gene primers. Method: immunoSEQ multiplex PCR; TCRdb's copy keeps in-frame clones and lacks some. That table is the source of V, J and clone size, and D and trimming were worked out from the DNA. The sample carries some 360,000 clones, approximately 90% recorded once.

The rearrangement links TRBV27 to TRBJ2-2; TRBD2 matches 12 bases. The source is an older woman with COVID-19, enrolled during active disease. Sequencing was carried out using peripheral blood. The CDR3 nucleotides are TGTGCCAGCAGAGCTAGGGGACTAGCGGGCCCCGGGGAGCTGTTTTTT. Its protein product is CASRARGLAGPGELFF.